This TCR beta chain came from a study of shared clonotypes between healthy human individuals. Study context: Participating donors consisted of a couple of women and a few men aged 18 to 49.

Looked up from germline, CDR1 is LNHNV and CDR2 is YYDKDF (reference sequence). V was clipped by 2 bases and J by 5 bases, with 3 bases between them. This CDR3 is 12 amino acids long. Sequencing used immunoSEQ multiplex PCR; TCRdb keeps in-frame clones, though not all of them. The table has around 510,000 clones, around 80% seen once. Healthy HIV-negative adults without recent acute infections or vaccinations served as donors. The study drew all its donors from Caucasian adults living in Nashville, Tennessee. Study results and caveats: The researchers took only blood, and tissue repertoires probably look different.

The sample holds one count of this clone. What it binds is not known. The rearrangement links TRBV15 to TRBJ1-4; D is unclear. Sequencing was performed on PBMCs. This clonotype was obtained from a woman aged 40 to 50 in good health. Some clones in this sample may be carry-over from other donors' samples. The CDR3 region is CATSRLNEKLFF. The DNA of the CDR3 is TGTGCCACCAGCAGATTAAATGAAAAACTGTTTTTT.